The 18 T cell receptor beta chains below come from one sample, sequenced in a study of long-term antiretroviral therapy in people with HIV. immunoSEQ v3.0 was run at survey level. Libraries were prepared by immunoSEQ multiplex PCR; TCRdb keeps only in-frame clonotypes and omits some of them. The sample includes approximately 17,000 clones, around 81% of them seen just once. The source material was unsorted PBMCs, sampled 0.1 years before starting antiretroviral therapy. These receptors came from a man younger than 35 with HIV.

CDR3 sequence (DNA): TGTGCCAGCAGCTCGGGAGCCTACAATGAGCAGTTCTTC. It is translated as CASSSGAYNEQFF. The rearrangement links TRBV7-2 to TRBJ2-1; possible D gene TRBD2, 6 bases. The CDR3 is 13 residues long. CDR1 and CDR2 from the germline V gene are SGHTA and FQGNSA. Between the trimmed V and J ends, which lost 4 bases and 2 bases, there was a span of 6 bases.

The chain carries TRBV6-4 and TRBJ2-4; D is uncertain. The CDR3 runs 13 residues. Germline V gene lookup returns CDR1 MRHNA and CDR2 SNTAGT. V shed 3 bases and J shed 9 bases, with 12 bases lying between them. As DNA, the CDR3 is TGTGCCAGCAGTGAGGCCCGCGGTAGCATTCAGTACTTC. It is translated as CASSEARGSIQYF.

The chain joins TRBV28 to TRBJ1-2; 7 nucleotides agree with TRBD1. The V gene's germline CDR1 is MDHEN and CDR2 SYDVKM. J lost 2 bases, V lost 2 bases, and 5 bases had no gene match. The CDR3 loop spans 15 amino acids. The CDR3 DNA reads as TGTGCCAGCAGTTTAGGGGCGACAGGGAACTATGGCTACACCTTC. Amino acids: CASSLGATGNYGYTF.

This chain links TRBV27 with TRBJ2-1; 8 bases match TRBD1. This CDR3 region has 20 residues. Germline values: CDR1 MNHEY, CDR2 SMNVEV (reference sequence). V gave up 4 bases and J gave up 0 bases; unmatched junction bases: 17. The CDR3, as DNA: TGTGCCAGCAGTTCATCCTACCGGACAGGGTCTCAGAGCTCCTACAATGAGCAGTTCTTC. Translating it yields CASSSSYRTGSQSSYNEQFF.

This clone is deemed medium-sized (0.01 to 0.1%). The chain joins TRBV5-1 to TRBJ2-1; D is possibly TRBD2 (7 bases). CDR3 length: 15 residues. The ends were cut back, 4 bases at V and 8 bases at J, with 19 bases in the middle. In germline, CDR1 is SGHRS, CDR2 YFSETQ. The DNA of the CDR3 is TGCGCCAGCAGCGCGGGGGCAGGGCTTATCGATGAGCAGTTCTTC. This gives the protein CASSAGAGLIDEQFF.

CDR3 sequence (DNA): TGTGCCAGCGAACCGGGAGGGGGGAGGCAGCCCCAGCATTTT. Its protein product is CASEPGGGRQPQHF. The rearrangement joins TRBV6-1 to TRBJ1-5; perhaps TRBD1 as D (6 bases). The length of the CDR3 is 14 residues. V gave up 8 bases and J gave up 7 bases, with 18 bases separating them. The germline V gene has CDR1 MNHNS and CDR2 SASEGT.

The chain uses TRBV5-1 and TRBJ2-3, with 10 nucleotides matching TRBD2. Germline CDR1 is SGHRS and CDR2 is YFSETQ. The V and J ends lost 5 bases and 5 bases, in that order; junction bases with no gene match: 5. The CDR3 is 14 amino acids. The CDR3 DNA reads TGCGCCAGCAGAAGCGGGGGGGTGAGAGATACGCAGTATTTT. Protein: CASRSGGVRDTQYF.

This clone was seen a handful of times. The chain recombines TRBV5-5 with TRBJ1-5; D is unclear. V was trimmed by 3 bases and J by 4 bases, leaving 17 bases between them. CDR3 length: 16 residues. The germline gives CDR1 SGHKS, CDR2 YYEKEE (reference sequence). CDR3 in DNA: TGTGCCAGCAGCTCCGAATTAGGCCGGCAAAATCAGCCCCAGCATTTT. It is translated as CASSSELGRQNQPQHF.

This clone appeared a single time. The chain employs TRBV9 and TRBJ1-4; D call uncertain. Trimming removed 4 bases at V and 0 bases at J, with 10 bases between. Germline V lookup: CDR1 SGDLS, CDR2 YYNGEE. There are 15 residues in the CDR3. The CDR3 nucleotides read TGTGCCAGCAGCCCCACGTTTGCAACTAATGAAAAACTGTTTTTT. Protein sequence: CASSPTFATNEKLFF. The full variable domain, with the rest looked up from reference TRBV9 and TRBJ1-4, is DSGVTQTPKHLITATGQRVTLRCSPRSGDLSVYWYQQSLDQGLQFLIQYYNGEERAKGNILERFSAQQFPDLHSELNLSSLELGDSALYFCASSPTFATNEKLFFGSGTQLSVL.

This rearrangement joins TRBV5-4 to TRBJ1-4, with 9 positions matching TRBD1. Germline CDR1 is SGHNT and CDR2 is YYREEE (reference sequence). The CDR3 runs 16 residues. The J segment lost 1 base and the V segment lost 4 bases, leaving 5 bases of the junction unmatched. DNA for the CDR3: TGTGCCAGCAGCGCGGGACAGGGTGGAACTAATGAAAAACTGTTTTTT. This codes for CASSAGQGGTNEKLFF.

The chain uses TRBV4-3 and TRBJ1-1; unclear D gene. The germline CDR1 and CDR2 sequences are LGHNA and YSLEER. This CDR3 contains 15 residues. The germline V and J ends were trimmed by 0 bases and 3 bases, with 11 bases remaining between them. In DNA form, the CDR3 reads TGCGCCAGCAGCCAAGAGGGTTGGGGATACACTGAAGCTTTCTTT. The encoded protein is CASSQEGWGYTEAFF.

The gene calls are TRBV27 and TRBJ2-1; 8 positions agree with TRBD1. Per germline, CDR1 MNHEY and CDR2 SMNVEV (reference sequence). The ends lost 5 bases at V and 2 bases at J; junction bases unmatched: 5. This CDR3 is built from 15 residues. In nucleotides, the CDR3 is TGTGCCAGCAGTCAAGGGACAGGAACCTACAATGAGCAGTTCTTC. Amino acid sequence: CASSQGTGTYNEQFF.

The chain couples TRBV10-3 to TRBJ2-2, with 8 nucleotides matching TRBD2. The CDR3 is 18 residues long. Losses at the gene ends were 4 bases for V and 1 base for J; bases not matched to a gene: 11. Per the germline V gene, CDR1 is ENHRY and CDR2 is SYGVKD. CDR3 nucleotide sequence: TGTGCCATCAGTGTCCCCAGCGGGGGACGCCTGAACACCGGGGAGCTGTTTTTT. Residues: CAISVPSGGRLNTGELFF.

Only a few counts were recorded for this clone. This chain links TRBV18 with TRBJ2-7, with TRBD1 as a possible D gene (5 bases). Germline V CDR1 and CDR2: KGHSH, LQKENI. This CDR3 comprises 14 residues. V lost 2 bases, J lost 7 bases, and 15 bases lay in between. The CDR3, as DNA: TGTGCCAGCTCACCATCTAGGGGAAGGTGGGAGCAGTACTTC. Amino acids: CASSPSRGRWEQYF.

This chain links TRBV13 with TRBJ2-4, with D possibly being TRBD1 (6 bases). Trimming left V 5 bases short and J 0 bases short, with 14 bases between. Germline CDR1 reads PRHDT; CDR2 reads FYEKMQ (reference sequence). The CDR3 contains 16 residues. The DNA for the CDR3 is TGTGCCAGCAGCGCTAACAGGGTTTTAGCCAAAAACATTCAGTACTTC. It specifies CASSANRVLAKNIQYF.

The V gene is TRBV18, the J gene TRBJ2-1, with D maybe TRBD2 (5 bases). The germline V gene has CDR1 KGHSH and CDR2 LQKENI. V gave up 2 bases and J gave up 4 bases, with 9 bases separating them. There are 14 residues in the CDR3. The chain's CDR3 is CASSPSRGYNEQFF. The CDR3 bases are TGTGCCAGCTCACCATCGAGAGGGTACAATGAGCAGTTCTTC. Full variable domain (remainder filled in from reference TRBV18 and TRBJ2-1): NAGVMQNPRHLVRRRGQEARLRCSPMKGHSHVYWYRQLPEEGLKFMVYLQKENIIDESGMPKERFSAEFPKEGPSILRIQQVVRGDSAAYFCASSPSRGYNEQFFGPGTRLTVL.

The chain joins TRBV30 to TRBJ2-2, with D tentatively TRBD1 or TRBD2 (5 bases each). The CDR3 spans 14 residues. Germline CDR1 is GTSNPN and CDR2 is SVGIG (reference sequence). V was shortened by 7 bases and J by 4 bases, with 16 bases between the two germline ends. CDR3 DNA sequence: TGTGCCTTCAACCCCGGGACGTTCACCGGGGAGCTGTTTTTT. Protein product: CAFNPGTFTGELFF.

The rearrangement links TRBV6-5 to TRBJ2-7; 8 nucleotides line up with TRBD2. Looked up from germline, CDR1 is MNHEY and CDR2 is SVGAGI. V was pared by 0 bases and J by 5 bases, with 6 bases of the junction left unmatched. The CDR3 contains 15 residues. The CDR3 sequence: CASSYSGGRSDEQYF. CDR3 coding DNA: TGTGCCAGCAGTTACTCAGGCGGGAGGAGCGACGAGCAGTACTTC.